Listed here is a single TCR beta chain. Its antigen is not known. Trimming took off 4 bases at V and 6 bases at J, with 12 bases between the two ends. This CDR3 has 12 amino acids. Germline V gene lookup returns CDR1 SQVTM and CDR2 ANQGSEA. The study amplified TCR beta CDR3 regions using RNA transcripts. The workflow started with a first-round RT-PCR run with HTBI primers and then moved on to a second-round multiplex PCR. TCRdb analysed the multiplex PCR reads with MiXCR anew, one entry per CDR3 protein. The sample gives over a million distinct CDR3 sequences, about 35% of which show up once; around 10% is in the top ten. The data originate from a study of Graves' ophthalmopathy and Graves' hyperthyroidism. Study-wide findings and caveats: Blood was where most expanded thyroid clonotypes above 0.001 frequency also turned up.

This clonotype was obtained from an adult man with Graves' hyperthyroidism. The chain has TRBV29-1 and TRBJ1-1; weak D call: TRBD1 (6 bases). Sequenced sample: peripheral blood or thyroid tissue (not recorded which). The DNA for the CDR3 is TGCAGCGTTGTTGGGACATTCGCTGAAGCTTTCTTT. Its protein is CSVVGTFAEAFF.